A selection of T cell receptor beta chains follows, all from one sample in a study of cytomegalovirus exposure and HLA in healthy donors. The repertoire was sequenced with immunoSEQ multiplex PCR; TCRdb's copy has only in-frame clones and lacks some. Among around 130,000 clones listed, just under 75% were seen once. The material sequenced was PBMCs. The source is a man aged 40-55 years in good health and CMV-seropositive. Each CDR3 is given with its conserved first and last residue. The D gene is left open where the match is weak. Some rows mark clone size as missing; the rest say once, few, many or name a class of expanded clone.

clone size	V gene	J gene	D gene	CDR3 DNA	CDR3 protein
once	TRBV6-5	TRBJ1-1	-	TGTGCCAGCGGGGGGGGTGAAGCTTTCTTT	CASGGGEAFF
-	TRBV6-1	TRBJ2-1	TRBD2	TGTGCCAGCAGTGCCCGGACTAGCGGGAGGGATTTCGGTGAGCAGTTCTTC	CASSARTSGRDFGEQFF
-	TRBV7-9	TRBJ2-1	TRBD2	TGTGCCAGCAGACCTCTAGCGGGGCCCTACAATGAGCAGTTCTTC	CASRPLAGPYNEQFF
-	TRBV28	TRBJ2-7	-	TGTGCCAGCAGTTTGGGCTTGGCCTACGAGCAGTACTTC	CASSLGLAYEQYF
-	TRBV2	TRBJ2-1	TRBD1	TGTGCCAGTCTCCCGGGACAGGAGTACAATGAGCAGTTCTTC	CASLPGQEYNEQFF
-	TRBV30	TRBJ1-6	-	TGTGCCTGGAGTGTAGGGTCCGTCGGGGATTCACCCCTCCACTTT	CAWSVGSVGDSPLHF
-	TRBV7-7	TRBJ2-7	-	TGTGCCAGCAGCTTAGGCAGGTCCTACGAGCAGTACTTC	CASSLGRSYEQYF
-	TRBV18	TRBJ2-2	TRBD1	TGTGCCAGCTCTCCGTCCGCAGGACAGGGGGCCACCGGGGAGCTGTTTTTT	CASSPSAGQGATGELFF
-	TRBV19	TRBJ2-5	-	TGTGCCAGTAGTATAGCTCGCGGACTCCAAGAGACCCAGTACTTC	CASSIARGLQETQYF
-	TRBV19	TRBJ1-5	TRBD1	TGTGCCAGTAGTATCTGGCGGGGACAGGGCCATCAGCCCCAGCATTTT	CASSIWRGQGHQPQHF
-	TRBV7-8	TRBJ2-1	-	TGTGCCAGCAGCCCCAGGGGGCTAGCGGGAAACAATGAGCAGTTCTTC	CASSPRGLAGNNEQFF
few	TRBV6-5	TRBJ1-2	-	TGTGCCAGCAACAAACGGGAGGGGCATGGCTACACCTTC	CASNKREGHGYTF
-	TRBV28	TRBJ2-7	TRBD1	TGTGCCAGCAGTTTACTCTTTAGACCGGGACAGCGCCACTACGAGCAGTACTTC	CASSLLFRPGQRHYEQYF
-	TRBV12-5	TRBJ2-6	-	TGTGCTAGTGGTTTGTCCAGGGCTACCGGGGCCAACGTCCTGACTTTC	CASGLSRATGANVLTF
few	TRBV28	TRBJ1-2	-	TGTGCCAGCAGTGCGGGTAGAGCAACTGGCTACACCTTC	CASSAGRATGYTF
few	TRBV29-1	TRBJ2-6	-	TGCAGCGTCTCAGGGTCGAGCTCTGGGGCCAACGTCCTGACTTTC	CSVSGSSSGANVLTF
-	TRBV9	TRBJ2-6	TRBD1	TGTGCCAGCAGCATGCGACAGGGGGCTGGGGCCAACGTCCTGACTTTC	CASSMRQGAGANVLTF
few	TRBV12-5	TRBJ2-7	-	TGTGCTAGTGGTTCCACAGTGCGCAGCTCCTACGAGCAGTACTTC	CASGSTVRSSYEQYF
-	TRBV19	TRBJ1-6	TRBD1	TGTGCCAGTAGTATGTACTTAGACAGGGGGCAGACGAATTCACCCCTCCACTTT	CASSMYLDRGQTNSPLHF
-	TRBV30	TRBJ2-1	TRBD2	TGTGCCTGGAGTACCGGGACTAGCGTGTACAATGAGCAGTTCTTC	CAWSTGTSVYNEQFF
-	TRBV19	TRBJ2-3	TRBD2	TGTGCCAGTAGAAGCCGCTCGGGACTAGCGGGAGTCTTCACAGATACGCAGTATTTT	CASRSRSGLAGVFTDTQYF
-	TRBV11-2	TRBJ2-1	-	TGTACCAGCAGCTTAGAAGGCCCTCGAAGCGGGCTCAAAGGGGAGCAGTTCTTC	CTSSLEGPRSGLKGEQFF
-	TRBV12-1	TRBJ2-7	-	TGTGCCAGCAGACTCAGGTCAAGCCGTCACTCCTACGAGCAGTACTTC	CASRLRSSRHSYEQYF
-	TRBV14	TRBJ2-5	TRBD2	TGTGCCAGCAGCCTACGACTAGCGGGGGGCCAAGAGACCCAGTACTTC	CASSLRLAGGQETQYF
-	TRBV10-2	TRBJ2-7	-	TGCGCCAGCACCCCGGGCTACGAGCAGTACTTC	CASTPGYEQYF
-	TRBV27	TRBJ2-2	-	TGTGCCAGCAGTTTATCGGCCTGGAGAACGAACACCGGGGAGCTGTTTTTT	CASSLSAWRTNTGELFF
-	TRBV27	TRBJ1-1	-	TGTGCCAGCACTCTAAAAACAGGTTTGAACACTGAAGCTTTCTTT	CASTLKTGLNTEAFF
-	TRBV7-8	TRBJ1-2	-	TGTGCCAGCAGCTTAGGGAGGGAGGGATACTATGGCTACACCTTC	CASSLGREGYYGYTF
few	TRBV28	TRBJ2-1	TRBD2	TGTGCCAGCAGACCCAGGACTAGCGGGAGTTTTAAGGGCAATGAGCAGTTCTTC	CASRPRTSGSFKGNEQFF
-	TRBV6-5	TRBJ1-1	-	TGTGCCAGCAGTTACAGGGGAGGGGACACTGAAGCTTTCTTT	CASSYRGGDTEAFF
-	TRBV5-1	TRBJ2-6	-	TGCGCCAGCTACCCGGCAGGGCCTGGGGCCAACGTCCTGACTTTC	CASYPAGPGANVLTF
-	TRBV27	TRBJ1-6	TRBD1	TGTGCCAGCAGACCGGACAGGGACACTCCTTCACCCCTCCACTTT	CASRPDRDTPSPLHF
-	TRBV19	TRBJ2-3	-	TGTGCCACCCGGACAGTTGGGGCAGATACGCAGTATTTT	CATRTVGADTQYF
-	TRBV7-9	TRBJ1-6	-	TGTGCCAGCAGAGGGGAGGGGTTTCGTTCACCCCTCCACTTT	CASRGEGFRSPLHF
-	TRBV30	TRBJ1-2	TRBD1	TGTGCCTGGATCTCCAAAACCCGACAGGGTTTCACCTTC	CAWISKTRQGFTF
-	TRBV4-1	TRBJ1-2	-	TGCGCCAGCAGCCAAGCACACGGGTATGGCTACACCTTC	CASSQAHGYGYTF
-	TRBV2	TRBJ1-4	-	TGTGCCAGCAGGGAGACCGCCCCACGGGCAACTAATGAAAAACTGTTTTTT	CASRETAPRATNEKLFF
-	TRBV11-3	TRBJ1-2	TRBD1	TGTGCCAGCAGCGCGAAGGACAGGGGGATTCATGGCTACACCTTC	CASSAKDRGIHGYTF
-	TRBV27	TRBJ1-2	TRBD1	TGTGCCACCTACAGGGGCGGCTACACCTTC	CATYRGGYTF
-	TRBV9	TRBJ2-1	-	TGTGCCAGCAGCGACGACAGGAACCGTTACAATGAGCAGTTCTTC	CASSDDRNRYNEQFF
-	TRBV11-2	TRBJ2-5	TRBD1	TGCGCCAGCAGCCCTGGGACAGCCCAAGAGACCCAGTACTTC	CASSPGTAQETQYF
-	TRBV5-1	TRBJ2-3	-	TGCGCCAGCAGCTTGGGGTCCTTTTCGGCAGATACGCAGTATTTT	CASSLGSFSADTQYF
-	TRBV5-1	TRBJ1-1	TRBD1	TGCGCCAGCAGCTCGACAGGGGAGGTCACTGAAGCTTTCTTT	CASSSTGEVTEAFF
-	TRBV29-1	TRBJ2-1	TRBD2	TGCAGCGTTAAACTAGCGGACCCGAATTCCTACAATGAGCAGTTCTTC	CSVKLADPNSYNEQFF
few	TRBV6-4	TRBJ2-5	TRBD2	TGTGCCAGCAGCGAGACTAGCGGGGAGCAAGAGACCCAGTACTTC	CASSETSGEQETQYF